The clone carrying this T cell receptor beta chain occurred a few times. Antigen: not known. This entry is derived from a study of T cells in localized non-small cell lung cancer. Study outcomes and limitations: Elevated blood T cell density was associated with longer overall survival. In uninvolved adjacent lung, T cell clonality reached its highest value, exceeding tumor. Across samples, adjacent lung featured a median roughly 61 of the top 100 tumor clones.

Clones were sequenced by immunoSEQ multiplex PCR, and TCRdb holds only the in-frame ones, with some missing. This table has roughly 3,100 clones, about 22% appearing once. The TCR comes from a man aged 18 to 50 with stage II lung adenocarcinoma. The sample here was lung tumor tissue, taken before any cancer treatment.

CDR3 DNA: TGCAGCGTCGGGGATTCAGGGAGTGGGAACACTGAAGCTTTCTTT. Translation: CSVGDSGSGNTEAFF. The chain combines TRBV29-1 with TRBJ1-1; the D gene is possibly TRBD1 (5 bases). V dropped 6 bases and J dropped 1 base, with 18 bases sitting between them. This CDR3 has 15 residues. CDR1 and CDR2 from the germline V gene are SQVTM and ANQGSEA.